This TCR beta chain was profiled in a study of blood T cell repertoires in COVID-19. Study-level information: Sites across the United States, Italy and Spain contributed samples from acute and convalescent COVID-19. PBMCs, B-cell-depleted T cells, or T cells provided the cDNA or gDNA that made up the material.

Germline CDR1 reads SEHNR; CDR2 reads FQNEAQ (reference sequence). The CDR3 totals 16 residues. V lost 3 bases to trimming and J lost 0 bases, with 15 bases between them. In the study's own analysis: By means of reference gene primer amplification, nucleated cell counts were estimated. TCRdb's copy holds only in-frame clones and misses some; the assay was immunoSEQ multiplex PCR. V, J and clone size are those of that table, while D and trimming were read from the DNA. The top ten hold about 5.5% of the sample, which has about 40,000 clones, more than 85% seen once. Input material: peripheral blood. The receptor was derived from a woman of 80 years or more with acute or convalescent COVID-19. The gene calls are TRBV7-9 and TRBJ2-7, with D maybe TRBD2 (7 bases). The chain's CDR3 is CASSFSGAGDSYEQYF. The CDR3 DNA reads as TGTGCCAGCAGCTTCAGCGGGGCAGGGGACTCCTACGAGCAGTACTTC.